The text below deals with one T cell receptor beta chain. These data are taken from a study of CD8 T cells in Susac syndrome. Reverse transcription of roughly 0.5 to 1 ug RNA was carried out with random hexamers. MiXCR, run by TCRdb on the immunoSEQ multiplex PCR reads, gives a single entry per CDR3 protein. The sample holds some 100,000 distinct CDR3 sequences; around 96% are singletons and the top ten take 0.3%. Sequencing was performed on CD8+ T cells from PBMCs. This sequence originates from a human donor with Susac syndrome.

CDR3 nucleotide sequence: TGTGCCAGCAGCACTAGCGGGGAGACCCAGTACTTC. Its translation is CASSTSGETQYF. This chain uses TRBV13 with TRBJ2-5, with TRBD2 matching over 9 bases. V trimming: 5 bases; J trimming: 5 bases; junction bases outside the gene matches: 0. Germline V gene data show CDR1 as PRHDT and CDR2 as FYEKMQ (reference sequence). This CDR3 spans 12 amino acids.